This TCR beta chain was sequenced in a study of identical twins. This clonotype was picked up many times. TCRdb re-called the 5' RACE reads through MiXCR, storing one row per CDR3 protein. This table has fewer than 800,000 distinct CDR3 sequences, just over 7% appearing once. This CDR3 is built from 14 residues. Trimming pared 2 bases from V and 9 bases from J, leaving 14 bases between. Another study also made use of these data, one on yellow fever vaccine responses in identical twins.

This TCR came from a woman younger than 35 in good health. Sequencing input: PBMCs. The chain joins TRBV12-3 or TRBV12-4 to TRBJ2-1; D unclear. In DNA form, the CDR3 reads TGTGCCAGCAGTTTACGCCCCGCGGTAGGTGAGCAGTTCTTC. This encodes CASSLRPAVGEQFF.